One sample yielded the 26 T cell receptor beta chains listed below, sequenced in a study of molecular identifiers for immune sequencing clone quantification (dated by TCRdb to 2016 to 2019). Libraries were built with PCR. TCRdb shows the sequencer as NextSeq 500. TCRdb itself trimmed the public reads at Q25 with fastp, ran MiXCR and retained productive beta chains. Every distinct CDR3 protein forms one entry, paired with its most common genes and DNA. In this sample the table shows about 320,000 distinct CDR3 sequences, roughly 24% of which occur a single time. The top ten hold 0.65% to 0.75% of the sample. Sequences were obtained from naive CD8+ T cells from blood, with Jurkat cell RNA spiked in. What the cell subset or site label conveys for this sample: FACS-sorted CD8+CD4-CCR7+CD45RA+ naive T cells. These receptors all stem from a human donor in good health. Some libraries in this study had Jurkat cell RNA spiked in.

This clonotype showed up just a few times. This chain joins TRBV4-1 and TRBJ1-1; 12 nucleotides match TRBD1. The CDR3 runs to 16 residues. Per germline, CDR1 MGHRA and CDR2 YSYEKL. Unmatched junction bases numbered 9, after V lost 4 bases and J lost 6 bases. The CDR3 nucleotides read TGCGCCAGCAGCCTAGGGACAGGGGGCTTGGGAGCTGAAGCTTTCTTT. It is translated as CASSLGTGGLGAEAFF.

J is TRBJ2-7 and V is TRBV3-1, with a tentative D call TRBD2 (6 bases). V lost 8 bases to trimming and J lost 6 bases, with 17 bases between them. The CDR3 extends over 13 amino acids. Germline CDR1 LGHDT, CDR2 YNNKEL (reference sequence). CDR3 residues: CASAGGVAAEQYF. The CDR3 nucleotides are TGTGCCAGCGCCGGAGGGGTTGCAGCCGAGCAGTACTTC.

This clonotype turned up a few times. The V and J genes are TRBV9 and TRBJ1-4; a possible D gene is TRBD1 (5 bases). From germline, CDR1 is SGDLS and CDR2 YYNGEE. CDR3 length: 15 amino acids. The V end lost 0 bases, the J end lost 6 bases, and 12 bases lay between the germline ends. The CDR3: CASSVDGGMDEKLFF. The CDR3 DNA is TGTGCCAGCAGCGTAGATGGGGGTATGGATGAAAAACTGTTTTTT.

In this sample, this clonotype turned up a few times. The gene calls are TRBV18 and TRBJ2-7, with 8 bases that match TRBD2. CDR3 length: 15 residues. Germline V gene data show CDR1 as KGHSH and CDR2 as LQKENI. Trimming at V came to 6 bases and at J to 0 bases, leaving 7 bases not matched to a gene. CDR3 sequence reads: CASSHREGYSYEQYF. In nucleotides, the CDR3 is TGTGCCAGCTCGCACCGGGAGGGATACTCCTACGAGCAGTACTTC.

This clonotype was found a few times. The gene calls are TRBV13 and TRBJ2-2; TRBD2 agrees at 9 bases. J lost 3 bases, V lost 5 bases, and 7 bases had no gene match. CDR3 length: 16 amino acids. Germline V CDR1 and CDR2: PRHDT, FYEKMQ (reference sequence). This CDR3 is CASSPSSGADTGELFF. The CDR3 DNA reads TGTGCCAGCAGCCCCTCTAGCGGGGCTGACACCGGGGAGCTGTTTTTT.

The chain combines TRBV13 with TRBJ1-6; D not resolved. Germline lookup yields CDR1 PRHDT and CDR2 FYEKMQ (reference sequence). The CDR3 totals 15 residues. With 3 bases removed from V and 6 bases from J, the gap between germline ends came to 12 bases. The CDR3: CASSLGGYRNSPLHF. In DNA form, the CDR3 reads TGTGCCAGCAGCTTGGGAGGGTATCGTAATTCACCCCTCCACTTT.

This clonotype appeared a few times. The chain joins TRBV19 to TRBJ1-1; 8 nucleotides match TRBD1. Germline lookup yields CDR1 LNHDA and CDR2 SQIVND (reference sequence). This CDR3 spans 13 amino acids. J was trimmed by 6 bases and V by 7 bases; bases with no gene match: 7. This CDR3 reads CASKPGGFPEAFF. The CDR3 coding sequence is TGTGCCAGTAAACCAGGGGGCTTCCCTGAAGCTTTCTTT.

Of note for this clonotype: A much larger clone lies a single base off, so this may be a read error. The rearrangement uses TRBV9 and TRBJ2-3; D not certain. The CDR3 has 15 residues. CDR1 and CDR2 (germline): SGDLS, YYNGEE. Written as DNA, the CDR3 is TGTGCCAGCAGCGTAGACGGCAGGTTGGCAGATCCGCAGTATTTT. It codes for CASSVDGRLADPQYF.

There are a few counts of this clonotype. This sequence joins TRBV12-3 or TRBV12-4 and TRBJ2-5; 9 positions match TRBD1. With 5 bases clipped from V and 5 bases from J, the junction kept 6 bases outside the gene matches. This CDR3 contains 14 residues. The CDR3 spells CASSMDRGTETQYF. Written as DNA, the CDR3 is TGTGCCAGCAGTATGGACAGGGGAACGGAGACCCAGTACTTC.

There are many counts of this clonotype. This chain joins TRBV6-5 and TRBJ2-7; 7 bases are shared with TRBD1. CDR1 is MNHEY, CDR2 SVGAGI, per germline. This CDR3 has 14 residues. With V trimmed by 1 base and J by 2 bases, 2 bases remained unmatched. CDR3 nucleotides: TGTGCCAGCAGTTACTGGCAGGGGGCCTACGAGCAGTACTTC. The encoded protein is CASSYWQGAYEQYF.

There are many counts of this clonotype. This chain links TRBV29-1 with TRBJ2-5; D might be TRBD2 (5 bases). V was trimmed by 6 bases and J by 9 bases, leaving 17 bases between them. The germline V gene encodes CDR1 SQVTM and CDR2 ANQGSEA. CDR3 length: 12 residues. This CDR3 is CSVRTARGAQYF. The CDR3, as DNA: TGCAGCGTCCGGACGGCACGGGGTGCCCAGTACTTC.

Comment on this clonotype: Relative to the germline gene, one junction end is altered; a read error may explain this. The chain recombines TRBV20-1 with TRBJ2-2, with 10 bases fitting TRBD1. The CDR3 runs 18 residues. Germline V gene data show CDR1 as DFQATT and CDR2 as SNEGSKA (reference sequence). CDR3 sequence (DNA): TGCGGTGCTAGAGATATCGGGACAGGGGAGGTTAACACCGGGGAGCTGTTTTTT. It is translated as CGARDIGTGEVNTGELFF.

On this clonotype: Since no conserved phenylalanine or tryptophan closes the CDR3, a read error is the likely cause. The chain has TRBV5-1 and TRBJ2-3; D unclear. Trimming shortened V by 0 bases and J by 2 bases, and 10 bases separated the two germline ends. This CDR3 has 15 residues. CDR1 and CDR2 from the germline V gene are SGHRS and YFSETQ. In nucleotides, the CDR3 is TGCGCCAGCAGCTTGGAGTTCTCGTCCACAGATACGCAGTATTTG. As protein: CASSLEFSSTDTQYL.

This clonotype has only a few counts. The chain combines TRBV7-2 with TRBJ2-1; 13 bases match TRBD2. After removal of 0 bases from V and 5 bases from J, the junction contained 10 bases not matched to a gene. This CDR3 has 19 residues. The V gene's germline CDR1 is SGHTA and CDR2 FQGNSA. The CDR3 is CASSLASVIGTSGDNEQFF. Here the CDR3 DNA reads TGTGCCAGCAGCTTAGCCTCGGTCATCGGGACTAGCGGGGACAATGAGCAGTTCTTC. The variable domain in full, completed from reference TRBV7-2 and TRBJ2-1, reads GAGVSQSPSNKVTEKGKDVELRCDPISGHTALYWYRQSLGQGLEFLIYFQGNSAPDKSGLPSDRFSAERTGGSVSTLTIQRTQQEDSAVYLCASSLASVIGTSGDNEQFFGPGTRLTVL.

In its sample, this clonotype was seen a few times. The gene calls are TRBV15 and TRBJ1-5; TRBD1 matches at 7 bases. The germline V gene encodes CDR1 LNHNV and CDR2 YYDKDF (reference sequence). This CDR3 has 15 residues. Unmatched junction bases numbered 3, after V lost 4 bases and J lost 0 bases. The CDR3 DNA reads TGTGCCACCAGCACGGGGACAGCTAGCAATCAGCCCCAGCATTTT. Translated: CATSTGTASNQPQHF.

This clonotype occurred many times. The chain couples TRBV5-1 to TRBJ2-7, with D uncertain. Trimming shortened V by 2 bases and J by 0 bases, and 6 bases separated the two germline ends. The germline gives CDR1 SGHRS, CDR2 YFSETQ. The CDR3 extends over 13 amino acids. The CDR3 here is CASSFDTSYEQYF. DNA for the CDR3: TGCGCCAGCAGCTTCGACACCTCCTACGAGCAGTACTTC.

There are a few counts of this clonotype. The J gene is TRBJ2-7, the V gene TRBV5-1, with 10 nucleotides matching TRBD2. There are 15 residues in the CDR3. Losses at the gene ends were 1 base for V and 3 bases for J; bases not matched to a gene: 4. Germline V gives CDR1 SGHRS, CDR2 YFSETQ. The CDR3 DNA reads TGCGCCAGCAGCTTGTCTTCTAGCGGGAGCTACGAGCAGTACTTC. This codes for CASSLSSSGSYEQYF.

For this clonotype: This clone may be a read error of a much larger clone one base away. V and J are TRBV29-1 and TRBJ2-2; D assignment may be TRBD1 or TRBD2 (5 bases each). In germline, CDR1 is SQVTM, CDR2 ANQGSEA. The CDR3 length is 13 residues. This CDR3 reads CSAAGVGAGALFF. The CDR3 nucleotides read TGCAGCGCCGCCGGCGTTGGGGCCGGGGCGCTGTTTTTT.

As to this clonotype: This sequence may be a read error, since a much larger clone differs from it by one base. V and J are TRBV29-1 and TRBJ2-7; 9 bases align to TRBD2. The CDR3 contains 14 residues. Germline-derived CDR1 and CDR2 are SQVTM and ANQGSEA. The CDR3 sequence: CSVEGSSGDYAQYF. The CDR3 DNA follows: TGCAGCGTTGAAGGGTCTAGCGGGGACTACGCGCAGTACTTC.

A remark on this clonotype: The germline gene is not matched at one end of the junction; a read error may be the cause. For the CDR3, the DNA is TGCGCCAGCAGCTTAGGGCTGTCCTGCGAGCAGTCCTTC. Translated, it gives CASSLGLSCEQSF. The rearrangement joins TRBV5-1 to TRBJ2-7; no definite D call. This CDR3 has 13 amino acids. Germline CDR1 SGHRS, CDR2 YFSETQ.

This clonotype was counted many times. The J gene is TRBJ1-4, the V gene TRBV5-1; D might be TRBD1 (5 bases). V gave up 0 bases and J gave up 8 bases, with 8 bases separating them. Germline V gene sequence: CDR1 SGHRS, CDR2 YFSETQ. The CDR3 has 13 amino acids. The CDR3 is CASSLAPGEKLFF. The CDR3 DNA reads as TGCGCCAGCAGCTTGGCCCCAGGGGAAAAACTGTTTTTT.

On this clonotype itself: As the CDR3 is not closed by the conserved phenylalanine or tryptophan, this likely results from a read error. This chain joins TRBV11-2 and TRBJ2-1; tentative D call: TRBD2 (5 bases). V lost 0 bases and J lost 8, with 8 bases in between. The CDR3 covers 13 residues. Germline V lookup: CDR1 SGHAT, CDR2 FQNNGV. The CDR3 DNA reads TGTGCCAGCAGCTTAGAACTAGACTATGAGCAGTTCCTC. This translates into CASSLELDYEQFL.

This clonotype was seen only a few times. The J gene is TRBJ2-1, the V gene TRBV19, with TRBD2 as a possible D gene (5 bases). V lost 4 bases and J 0 bases, leaving 10 bases between the germline ends. This CDR3 has 15 amino acids. CDR1 and CDR2 (germline): LNHDA, SQIVND (reference sequence). Written as DNA, the CDR3 is TGTGCCAGTAGTACGACGGGGAACTCCTACAATGAGCAGTTCTTC. The encoded protein is CASSTTGNSYNEQFF.

This rearrangement joins TRBV10-3 to TRBJ2-3; D is undetermined. Germline V gene data show CDR1 as ENHRY and CDR2 as SYGVKD. This CDR3 is built from 15 residues. The ends were cut back, 3 bases at V and 5 bases at J, with 15 bases in the middle. CDR3 region: CAISEPTSPLDTQYF. CDR3 coding DNA: TGTGCCATCAGTGAACCGACTTCCCCACTAGATACGCAGTATTTT.

This chain connects TRBV27 to TRBJ1-1; D gene uncertain. Germline CDR1 and CDR2: MNHEY and SMNVEV (reference sequence). The CDR3 sequence is 13 residues long. The V end lost 5 bases, the J end lost 6 bases, and 13 bases lay between the germline ends. The CDR3 DNA reads TGTGCCAGCAGTCCGACGGGAGGACCTGAAGCTTTCTTT. Translation gives CASSPTGGPEAFF.

This clonotype was counted at least ten times. The chain uses TRBV4-3 and TRBJ1-2; D gene uncertain. The CDR3 is 15 amino acids. Germline loops: CDR1 LGHNA, CDR2 YSLEER. Trimming removed 0 bases from V and 1 base from J, with 9 bases in between. The CDR3 sequence: CASSQDSGINYGYTF. As DNA, the CDR3 is TGCGCCAGCAGCCAAGATTCTGGCATTAACTATGGCTACACCTTC.